The next 30 T cell receptor beta chains were all read from a single sample in a study of blood T cell repertoires in COVID-19. The data were produced by immunoSEQ multiplex PCR, yet TCRdb's version contains in-frame clones alone and is incomplete. The table shows about 28,000 clones, with 85% to 95% occurring only once. Input material: peripheral blood. These receptors were obtained from a woman between 65 and 79 years old with COVID-19, enrolled during active disease.

V is TRBV7-9 and J is TRBJ2-1; D ambiguous. Deletions cut 5 bases from V and 9 bases from J, with 14 bases between. The germline V gene encodes CDR1 SEHNR and CDR2 FQNEAQ (reference sequence). The CDR3 has 13 amino acids. CDR3 amino acids: CASSPSSSGEQFF. The CDR3 coding sequence is TGTGCCAGCAGCCCCAGTAGCTCCGGTGAGCAGTTCTTC. Full variable domain (missing parts from reference TRBV7-9 and TRBJ2-1): DTGVSQNPRHKITKRGQNVTFRCDPISEHNRLYWYRQTLGQGPEFLTYFQNEAQLEKSRLLSDRFSAERPKGSFSTLEIQRTEQGDSAMYLCASSPSSSGEQFFGPGTRLTVL.

V usage is TRBV29-1 and J usage is TRBJ2-3; D gene unclear. This CDR3 spans 12 amino acids. CDR1 and CDR2 from the germline V gene are SQVTM and ANQGSEA. With 6 bases removed from V and 4 bases from J, the gap between germline ends came to 11 bases. CDR3 residues: CSVEPFADTQYF. CDR3 bases: TGCAGCGTCGAACCGTTCGCAGATACGCAGTATTTT.

CDR3 nucleotides: TGTGCCAGCAGTCCACCGAGGGAGCGGGGCCGAGAGACCCAGTACTTC. This encodes CASSPPRERGRETQYF. The chain joins TRBV25-1 to TRBJ2-5, with 7 bases fitting TRBD2. Trimming at V came to 5 bases and at J to 4 bases, leaving 13 bases not matched to a gene. There are 16 residues in the CDR3. Germline V gives CDR1 MGHDK, CDR2 SYGVNS.

This rearrangement joins TRBV5-1 to TRBJ2-3, with 8 bases that match TRBD1. CDR1 is SGHRS and CDR2 is YFSETQ in the germline V gene. V trimming: 4 bases; J trimming: 6 bases; junction bases outside the gene matches: 7. The CDR3 extends over 14 amino acids. The CDR3 sequence is CASSPGQATDTQYF. The CDR3 DNA sequence: TGCGCCAGCAGCCCGGGACAGGCGACGGATACGCAGTATTTT.

V is TRBV18 and J is TRBJ2-1, with D uncertain. Germline values: CDR1 KGHSH, CDR2 LQKENI. This CDR3 region has 14 residues. Trimming took 2 bases from V and 5 from J, leaving 10 bases between them. The CDR3, as DNA: TGTGCCAGCTCACCATTCTCCTTCGACAATGAGCAGTTCTTC. Its protein product is CASSPFSFDNEQFF.

The chain carries TRBV18 and TRBJ2-7; 8 bases agree with TRBD1. The V and J ends lost 6 bases and 6 bases, in that order; junction bases with no gene match: 7. The CDR3 runs to 13 residues. In germline, CDR1 is KGHSH, CDR2 LQKENI. The CDR3 loop is CASSMDRVGEQYF. CDR3 nucleotide sequence: TGTGCCAGCTCTATGGACAGGGTCGGCGAGCAGTACTTC.

This clone was detected a few times. V usage is TRBV7-9 and J usage is TRBJ1-2; 7 positions match TRBD1. V lost 1 base to trimming and J lost 2 bases; unmatched junction nucleotides: 7. CDR1 and CDR2 (germline): SEHNR, FQNEAQ (reference sequence). The CDR3 consists of 16 residues. CDR3 loop: CASSLDLGQRNYGYTF. DNA for the CDR3: TGTGCCAGCAGCTTAGATCTGGGACAGAGAAACTATGGCTACACCTTC. Supplemented by reference TRBV7-9 and TRBJ1-2, the full variable domain reads DTGVSQNPRHKITKRGQNVTFRCDPISEHNRLYWYRQTLGQGPEFLTYFQNEAQLEKSRLLSDRFSAERPKGSFSTLEIQRTEQGDSAMYLCASSLDLGQRNYGYTFGSGTRLTVV.

This sequence joins TRBV7-9 and TRBJ2-1; TRBD1 agrees at 9 bases. This CDR3 spans 16 amino acids. CDR1 is SEHNR and CDR2 is FQNEAQ in the germline V gene (reference sequence). V shed 5 bases and J 0 bases; nucleotides not matched to a gene: 5. For the CDR3, the DNA is TGTGCCAGCAGCCAGCGGACAGGGGCCTCCTACAATGAGCAGTTCTTC. Translated: CASSQRTGASYNEQFF.

The chain couples TRBV6-6 to TRBJ1-3, with D tentatively TRBD1 (6 bases). The CDR3 is 15 amino acids. V lost 4 bases to trimming and J lost 0 bases, with 10 bases between them. Germline V lookup: CDR1 MNHNY, CDR2 SVGAGI (reference sequence). The CDR3 loop is CASSFTGLSGNTIYF. The CDR3 DNA reads TGTGCCAGCAGTTTCACAGGGCTCTCTGGAAACACCATATATTTT.

The chain combines TRBV7-9 with TRBJ1-4, with unresolved D. The CDR3 consists of 16 residues. Trimming left V 4 bases short and J 5 bases short, with 17 bases between. Looked up from germline, CDR1 is SEHNR and CDR2 is FQNEAQ (reference sequence). The CDR3: CASSSGWQPINEKLFF. CDR3 sequence (DNA): TGTGCCAGCAGCTCCGGGTGGCAGCCTATAAATGAAAAACTGTTTTTT.

The chain combines TRBV10-3 with TRBJ2-7, with D maybe TRBD2 (6 bases). Deletions cut 10 bases from V and 0 bases from J, with 13 bases between. The CDR3 sequence is 13 residues long. The germline CDR1 and CDR2 sequences are ENHRY and SYGVKD. The CDR3 loop reads CATTGTSSYEQYF. For the CDR3, the DNA is TGTGCCACGACCGGGACTTCCTCCTACGAGCAGTACTTC.

In this sample, this clone turned up once. The gene calls are TRBV7-2 and TRBJ2-3; 8 bases agree with TRBD2. Per the germline V gene, CDR1 is SGHTA and CDR2 is FQGNSA. V was pared by 7 bases and J by 3 bases, with 6 bases of the junction left unmatched. The CDR3 consists of 14 residues. This CDR3 is CASTRGGATDTQYF. Written as DNA, the CDR3 is TGTGCCAGCACCCGGGGGGGGGCTACAGATACGCAGTATTTT.

This rearrangement joins TRBV6-6 to TRBJ1-1; 7 bases fit TRBD1. V dropped 5 bases and J dropped 2; count of bases not matched to a gene: 14. The germline V gene encodes CDR1 MNHNY and CDR2 SVGAGI (reference sequence). The CDR3 is made up of 17 amino acids. The chain's CDR3 is CASSPQLLRTGNTEAFF. The CDR3 coding sequence is TGTGCCAGCAGTCCACAACTACTTCGGACAGGAAACACTGAAGCTTTCTTT.

The chain uses TRBV9 and TRBJ2-2; TRBD2 agrees at 13 bases. CDR1 is SGDLS and CDR2 is YYNGEE in the germline V gene. With 4 bases clipped from V and 6 bases from J, the junction kept 6 bases outside the gene matches. CDR3 length: 16 residues. In nucleotides, the CDR3 is TGTGCCAGCAGCCACGGACTAGCGGGAGCGGCCGGGGAGCTGTTTTTT. Translating it yields CASSHGLAGAAGELFF. The full variable domain, its missing parts supplied by reference TRBV9 and TRBJ2-2, is DSGVTQTPKHLITATGQRVTLRCSPRSGDLSVYWYQQSLDQGLQFLIQYYNGEERAKGNILERFSAQQFPDLHSELNLSSLELGDSALYFCASSHGLAGAAGELFFGEGSRLTVL.

The V and J genes are TRBV15 and TRBJ2-7, with 9 bases aligning to TRBD1. CDR3 length equals 15 residues. Unmatched junction bases numbered 8, after V lost 5 bases and J lost 3 bases. Germline loops: CDR1 LNHNV, CDR2 YYDKDF (reference sequence). The CDR3: CATSSGDRAYYEQYF. The CDR3 nucleotides are TGTGCCACCAGCTCAGGGGACAGGGCCTACTACGAGCAGTACTTC.

The chain carries TRBV11-1 and TRBJ1-2, with a possible D match to TRBD1 (6 bases). V was pared by 1 base and J by 3 bases, with 12 bases between. The germline CDR1 and CDR2 sequences are SGHAT and FQDESV (reference sequence). CDR3 size: 15 residues. The CDR3 nucleotides read TGTGCCAGCAGCTTAGGGGCAGGGGAAGACTATGGCTACACCTTC. Its protein is CASSLGAGEDYGYTF.

The chain carries TRBV7-9 and TRBJ2-2, with 7 bases that match TRBD2. Germline lookup yields CDR1 SEHNR and CDR2 FQNEAQ (reference sequence). With 5 bases clipped from V and 5 bases from J, the junction kept 8 bases outside the gene matches. The CDR3 loop spans 15 amino acids. CDR3 protein: CASSTATSATGELFF. CDR3 DNA: TGTGCCAGCAGCACGGCCACTAGCGCAACCGGGGAGCTGTTTTTT.

This chain's CDR3 is CASSLAGQGADTQYF. For the CDR3, the DNA is TGTGCCAGCAGCTTAGCGGGACAGGGTGCAGATACGCAGTATTTT. The chain employs TRBV11-2 and TRBJ2-3; TRBD1 aligns across 9 bases. V lost 1 base to trimming and J lost 4 bases; unmatched junction nucleotides: 3. The V gene's germline CDR1 is SGHAT and CDR2 FQNNGV. There are 15 residues in the CDR3. Filled out from reference TRBV11-2 and TRBJ2-3, the complete variable domain reads EAGVAQSPRYKIIEKRQSVAFWCNPISGHATLYWYQQILGQGPKLLIQFQNNGVVDDSQLPKDRFSAERLKGVDSTLKIQPAKLEDSAVYLCASSLAGQGADTQYFGPGTRLTVL.

CDR3 sequence reads: CASSLRGPDPLYEQYF. The CDR3 DNA sequence: TGTGCCAGCAGTTTGCGAGGGCCCGACCCCCTCTACGAGCAGTACTTC. The chain couples TRBV28 to TRBJ2-7; D possibly corresponds to TRBD2 (5 bases). V shed 3 bases and J shed 3 bases, with 18 bases lying between them. Germline assignment: CDR1 MDHEN and CDR2 SYDVKM. The CDR3 contains 16 residues.

The chain combines TRBV19 with TRBJ1-5, with D perhaps matching TRBD1 (6 bases). The CDR3 is 14 residues long. Trimming took off 6 bases at V and 2 bases at J, with 11 bases between the two ends. Germline-derived CDR1 and CDR2 are LNHDA and SQIVND (reference sequence). The CDR3 DNA follows: TGTGCCAGTAGAACAGGGACGGGCAATCAGCCCCAGCATTTT. Residues: CASRTGTGNQPQHF.

The chain is built from TRBV28 and TRBJ2-2; D might be TRBD1 (6 bases). The germline CDR1 and CDR2 sequences are MDHEN and SYDVKM. The V and J ends lost 4 bases and 0 bases respectively, with 9 bases between them. This CDR3 has 15 amino acids. The CDR3 loop reads CASSSGVANTGELFF. CDR3 nucleotides: TGTGCCAGCAGTTCAGGGGTAGCGAACACCGGGGAGCTGTTTTTT.

V usage is TRBV6-1 and J usage is TRBJ2-3, with 9 bases fitting TRBD1. V lost 4 bases, J lost 5 bases, and 13 bases stayed unmatched. From germline, CDR1 is MNHNS and CDR2 SASEGT. This CDR3 has 17 amino acids. In nucleotides, the CDR3 is TGTGCCAGCAGTGGGGGGACAGGGTTGGTGACAAAAGATACGCAGTATTTT. Protein sequence: CASSGGTGLVTKDTQYF.

The rearrangement uses TRBV30 and TRBJ2-2; 8 nucleotides line up with TRBD1. The CDR3 has 15 amino acids. J was trimmed by 0 bases and V by 5 bases; bases with no gene match: 5. Per germline, CDR1 GTSNPN and CDR2 SVGIG (reference sequence). CDR3 sequence: CAWGQGYSNTGELFF. The CDR3 DNA is TGTGCCTGGGGACAGGGTTATTCGAACACCGGGGAGCTGTTTTTT.

The chain uses TRBV6-5 and TRBJ2-5, with a possible D match to TRBD1 (5 bases). The germline CDR1 and CDR2 sequences are MNHEY and SVGAGI. CDR3 length equals 14 residues. V was pared by 5 bases and J by 2 bases, with 12 bases between. The CDR3 protein is CASSRQPLQETQYF. DNA for the CDR3: TGTGCCAGCAGTCGACAGCCTCTACAAGAGACCCAGTACTTC.

The chain combines TRBV3-1 (or the pseudogene TRBV3-2) with TRBJ1-1, with D possibly matching TRBD1 (5 bases). Germline V lookup: CDR1 LGHDT, CDR2 YNNKEL (reference sequence). Trimming left V 4 bases short and J 4 bases short, with 10 bases between. The CDR3 is 13 amino acids. This CDR3 reads CASSPGGPTEAFF. The CDR3 region has the DNA TGTGCCAGCAGCCCCGGGGGTCCCACTGAAGCTTTCTTT.

The rearrangement links TRBV30 to TRBJ2-3, with D perhaps TRBD2 (5 bases). The germline V gene has CDR1 GTSNPN and CDR2 SVGIG (reference sequence). The ends were cut back, 0 bases at V and 1 base at J, with 14 bases in the middle. The CDR3 extends over 16 amino acids. CDR3 nucleotide sequence: TGTGCCTGGAGTGTACTTGAGGGAGTGGGCACAGATACGCAGTATTTT. This codes for CAWSVLEGVGTDTQYF.

This chain uses TRBV28 with TRBJ1-1, with TRBD1 matching over 7 bases. The CDR3 totals 15 residues. Germline CDR1 is MDHEN and CDR2 is SYDVKM. Germline trimming cut 5 bases from V and 0 bases from J; bases unmatched to any gene: 6. CDR3 nucleotides: TGTGCCAGCAGTCCCCCAGGGACAGTGAACACTGAAGCTTTCTTT. Translation: CASSPPGTVNTEAFF.

This clone was observed once. J is TRBJ2-1 and V is TRBV9; no reliable D call. Looked up from germline, CDR1 is SGDLS and CDR2 is YYNGEE. The CDR3 is 13 amino acids. The V end lost 0 bases, the J end lost 10 bases, and 11 bases lay between the germline ends. In DNA form, the CDR3 reads TGTGCCAGCAGCGTAGATAGCTACCCCGAGCAGTTCTTC. This encodes CASSVDSYPEQFF.

V usage is TRBV4-3 and J usage is TRBJ1-1; possibly TRBD1 for D (6 bases). The CDR3 length is 16 residues. The V end lost 1 base, the J end lost 1 base, and 13 bases lay between the germline ends. In germline, CDR1 is LGHNA, CDR2 YSLEER. CDR3 sequence reads: CASSQGRGGPNTEAFF. The CDR3 DNA sequence: TGCGCCAGCAGCCAAGGGAGGGGGGGGCCGAACACTGAAGCTTTCTTT.

V gene TRBV2 combines with J gene TRBJ1-2; the match to TRBD1 covers 8 bases. Germline V lookup: CDR1 SNHLY, CDR2 FYNNEI. The CDR3 is 14 amino acids. The V gene end was trimmed by 3 bases and the J gene end by 7 bases; junction bases not matched to a gene: 7. The CDR3 spells CASSDLTGVAGYTF. CDR3 nucleotides: TGTGCCAGCAGTGATTTGACAGGGGTTGCTGGCTACACCTTC.